This T cell receptor beta chain appears in the sequencing data of a study of ipilimumab plus nivolumab after autologous stem cell transplantation. The germline CDR1 and CDR2 sequences are LNHDA and SQIVND (reference sequence). Trimming took 6 bases from V and 7 from J, leaving 15 bases between them. CDR3 length: 14 residues. This clone was counted once. Profiling relied on immunoSEQ multiplex PCR, and the TCRdb table lists in-frame clones only, not all of them. The sample yields some 2,100 clones, around 78% seen once. The gene calls are TRBV19 and TRBJ1-4; D is uncertain. This specimen consisted of PBMCs, obtained in a trial of ipilimumab plus nivolumab as post-transplant consolidation. This clonotype originated in a male donor with multiple myeloma. The CDR3 spells CASSPTGRGEKLFF. CDR3 DNA: TGTGCCAGTAGCCCGACCGGACGGGGTGAAAAACTGTTTTTT. Full variable domain (rest looked up from reference TRBV19 and TRBJ1-4): DGGITQSPKYLFRKEGQNVTLSCEQNLNHDAMYWYRQDPGQGLRLIYYSQIVNDFQKGDIAEGYSVSREKKESFPLTVTSAQKNPTAFYLCASSPTGRGEKLFFGSGTQLSVL.